This T cell receptor (beta chain) was captured in a study of glioma-infiltrating T cells. Trimming shortened V by 3 bases and J by 8 bases, and 18 bases separated the two germline ends. The CDR3 sequence is 15 residues long. CDR1 and CDR2 (germline): WSHSY, SAAADI. Using RNA template, CDR3s of TCR alpha and beta were amplified with iRepertoire arm-PCR. TCRdb reprocessed the multiplex PCR reads via MiXCR and lists one record per CDR3 protein. The sample lists some 160,000 distinct CDR3 sequences; around 40% were seen once. The chain has TRBV10-2 and TRBJ2-3; D not certain. This clonotype was obtained from a human donor with low-grade glioma or glioblastoma, undergoing nonglioma brain surgery, or in good health (not recorded which). Sequenced input: glioma tissue, nonneoplastic brain tissue, or PBMCs (not recorded which). The CDR3 loop reads CASSDSRNSTSTQYF. The CDR3 DNA reads TGCGCCAGCAGTGATTCCCGCAACAGCACAAGTACGCAGTATTTT.